The source of this T cell receptor beta chain is a study of identical twins. The study's findings and limits: Conclusions leaned on cross-sectional statistical analysis and did not track the same donors over time.

MiXCR, run by TCRdb on the 5' RACE reads, gives a single entry per CDR3 protein. The sample consists of some 500,000 distinct CDR3 sequences, around 20% of them appearing once. Germline V gene data show CDR1 as SGHRS and CDR2 as YFSETQ. V shed 4 bases, J shed 6 bases, and the junction held 10 bases outside the gene matches. This CDR3 contains 16 residues. With regard to this clonotype: Its antigen is unidentified.

Only healthy Caucasians were included as donors. The data also belong to a second study, concerning T cells expressing NK-cell markers.

The chain has TRBV5-1 and TRBJ2-7; 13 bases align to TRBD2. The sequencing input was CD4+ T cells sorted from blood. The receptor comes from a woman between 18 and 29 years old in good health. The CDR3 DNA reads as TGCGCCAGCAGCCCTAGGACTAGCGGGAGCGCGGGCGAGCAGTACTTC. Amino acid sequence: CASSPRTSGSAGEQYF.